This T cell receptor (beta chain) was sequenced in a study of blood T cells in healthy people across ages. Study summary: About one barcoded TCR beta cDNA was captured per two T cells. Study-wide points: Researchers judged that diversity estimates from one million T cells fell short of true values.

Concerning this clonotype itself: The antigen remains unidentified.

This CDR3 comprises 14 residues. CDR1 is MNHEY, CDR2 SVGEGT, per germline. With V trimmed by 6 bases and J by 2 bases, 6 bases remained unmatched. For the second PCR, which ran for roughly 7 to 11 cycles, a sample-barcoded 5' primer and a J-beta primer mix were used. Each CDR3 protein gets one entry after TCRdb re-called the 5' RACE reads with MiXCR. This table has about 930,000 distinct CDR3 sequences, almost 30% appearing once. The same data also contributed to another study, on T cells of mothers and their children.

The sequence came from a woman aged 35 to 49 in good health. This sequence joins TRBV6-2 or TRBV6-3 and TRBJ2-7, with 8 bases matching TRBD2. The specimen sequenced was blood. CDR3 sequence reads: CASRLAEGTYEQYF. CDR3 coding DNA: TGTGCCAGCAGACTAGCGGAAGGTACCTACGAGCAGTACTTC.